This passage covers 16 T cell receptor beta chains from one sample sequenced in a study of monozygotic twins with inflammatory bowel disease. TCRdb reprocessed the 5' RACE reads and stores each CDR3 protein as one record, lacking DNA. The data show approximately 200,000 distinct CDR3 sequences, and the top ten clones hold roughly 7.5%. Material for sequencing was blood. Source of these receptors: a human donor with ulcerative colitis or Crohn's disease, or a healthy co-twin of an affected twin (not recorded which).

The chain couples TRBV3-1 to TRBJ2-1; absent DNA, TCRdb's TRBD2 call cannot be checked. CDR3 length: 15 amino acids. The germline V gene has CDR1 LGHDT and CDR2 YNNKEL (reference sequence). The chain's CDR3 is CASSPRYTGGLEQFF.

The chain recombines TRBV5-5 with TRBJ2-7; the TCRdb D gene call, TRBD1, has no DNA to confirm it. The CDR3 consists of 14 residues. The germline gives CDR1 SGHKS, CDR2 YYEKEE (reference sequence). The chain's CDR3 is CASSLGDGYYEQYF.

The genes are TRBV6-9 and TRBJ2-7; TCRdb selects TRBD1, and the lack of DNA leaves this call unchecked. The CDR3 has 17 amino acids. Per germline, CDR1 MNHGY and CDR2 SVAAGI. The CDR3 sequence is CASSYYEPGRDSYEQYF.

The CDR3 here is CASRESADETQYF. The chain couples TRBV11-3 to TRBJ2-5. The CDR3 totals 13 residues. Germline CDR1 and CDR2: SGHNT and YENEEA.

The CDR3 sequence: CASSSPGGQIYYEQYF. The chain carries TRBV7-8 and TRBJ2-7; the TCRdb call, TRBD1, lacks DNA for checking. Germline V gene data show CDR1 as SGHVS and CDR2 as FQNEAQ. The CDR3 is made up of 16 amino acids.

The chain is built from TRBV18 and TRBJ2-3; with no DNA, the TCRdb D assignment of TRBD2 cannot be verified. The CDR3 extends over 19 amino acids. Germline CDR1 KGHSH, CDR2 LQKENI. CDR3: CASSPPVYGVGEVSDTQYF.

The chain links TRBV6-1 to TRBJ2-3; the D gene TCRdb calls, TRBD1, cannot be checked with no DNA. The germline CDR1 and CDR2 sequences are MNHNS and SASEGT. The length of the CDR3 is 13 residues. This CDR3 is CASREQGADTQYF.

The V gene is TRBV12-3 or TRBV12-4, the J gene TRBJ2-3; the D call from TCRdb, TRBD2, cannot be confirmed without DNA. The CDR3 totals 16 residues. CDR3 loop: CASSFGTSTSQDTQYF.

The chain uses TRBV21-1 and TRBJ2-1; TCRdb designates TRBD2, a call that cannot be tested without DNA. TRBV21-1 is assigned pseudogene status. This CDR3 contains 16 residues. The CDR3: CASSTRPTSGGNEQFF.

The chain has TRBV18 and TRBJ2-1; TCRdb proposes TRBD1, but this gene call is untestable without DNA. Germline V gives CDR1 KGHSH, CDR2 LQKENI. The length of the CDR3 is 14 residues. CDR3 region: CASSPRQGINEQFF.

This chain joins TRBV5-4 and TRBJ2-7; TCRdb calls TRBD1, which cannot be checked without DNA. CDR3 size: 14 residues. Germline loops: CDR1 SGHNT, CDR2 YYREEE (reference sequence). This CDR3 reads CASSLGGASYEQYF.

The rearrangement uses TRBV7-9 and TRBJ2-7; checking the TCRdb D call of TRBD2 is not possible without DNA. The length of the CDR3 is 17 residues. Germline loops: CDR1 SEHNR, CDR2 FQNEAQ (reference sequence). The CDR3: CASSLTSGRVGTYEQYF.

CDR3 amino acids: CASSSYRGRESLEANVLTF. This chain links TRBV28 with TRBJ2-6; TCRdb's D call of TRBD1 is untestable without DNA. The CDR3 consists of 19 residues. The germline CDR1 and CDR2 sequences are MDHEN and SYDVKM.

The chain uses TRBV4-2 and TRBJ2-1; TCRdb designates TRBD2, a call that cannot be tested without DNA. This CDR3 comprises 16 residues. Germline V gives CDR1 LGHNA, CDR2 YNFKEQ. The chain's CDR3 is CASSQDRASGGNEQFF.

The chain joins TRBV5-1 to TRBJ2-3; the D call of TRBD1 rests on TCRdb alone, since no DNA is present to check it. Germline CDR1 and CDR2: SGHRS and YFSETQ. The CDR3 spans 16 residues. The CDR3 loop reads CASSAGTGGAPDTQYF.

J is TRBJ1-3 and V is TRBV14. This CDR3 region has 11 residues. In germline, CDR1 is SGHDN, CDR2 FVKESK. CDR3 in amino acids: CASSSRDTIYF.